These T cell receptor beta chains were read from a single sample in a study of cytomegalovirus exposure and HLA in healthy donors. TCRdb's table, derived via immunoSEQ multiplex PCR, lists solely in-frame clones and lacks some. The sample records approximately 140,000 clones, approximately 78% being singletons. Sequencing was done on a sample of PBMCs. These receptor sequences come from a human donor in good health. Both conserved end residues are part of each CDR3. A D gene is named only where the DNA matches it firmly.

>TRBJ1-1|TRBV7-9|-
CASSLAGAGTGGAFF
>TRBJ2-1|TRBV6-5|TRBD1
CASTRQGNNEQFF
>TRBJ2-5|TRBV5-1|TRBD1
CASSVGQGRLSQYF
>TRBJ2-5|TRBV6-1|-
CASSERETQYF
>TRBJ1-3|TRBV5-1|TRBD1
CASSPGTAGNTIYF
>TRBJ1-2|TRBV25-1|TRBD1
CAGGSPGTVVRRLYGYTF
>TRBJ2-3|TRBV19|-
CASSEVLSSTDTQYF
>TRBJ1-2|TRBV29-1|-
CSVEEHGGNYGYTF
>TRBJ2-7|TRBV30|TRBD1
CASSDRGNLYEQYF
>TRBJ2-7|TRBV5-4|-
CASSWGHEQYF